The 9 T cell receptor beta chains given below trace back to one sample, sequenced in a study of cytomegalovirus exposure and HLA in healthy donors. Primers included in the PCR were 60 Vbeta and 13 Jbeta primers. Profiled with immunoSEQ multiplex PCR; TCRdb holds only in-frame clones, not every one. This sample has 100,000 to 150,000 clones, with about 76% found just once. Sequencing used PBMCs. The receptor source for this set is a man between 18 and 29 years old in good health and CMV-seronegative.

The chain recombines TRBV25-1 with TRBJ2-5, with no clear D. CDR3 length: 10 residues. Trimming shortened V by 4 bases and J by 11 bases, and 8 bases separated the two germline ends. Germline loops: CDR1 MGHDK, CDR2 SYGVNS. CDR3 bases: TGTGCCAGCAGTGCCCTGGAGCAGTACTTC. Translating gives CASSALEQYF.

This clone has a single count. V usage is TRBV5-1 and J usage is TRBJ1-2; D unclear. Germline CDR1 is SGHRS and CDR2 is YFSETQ. Trimming took off 1 base at V and 8 bases at J, with 15 bases between the two ends. The CDR3 extends over 14 amino acids. CDR3 region: CASSLYGEAQGYTF. The CDR3 DNA follows: TGCGCCAGCAGCTTGTACGGCGAGGCGCAGGGCTACACCTTC.

The genes are TRBV7-9 and TRBJ2-7; 10 nucleotides align to TRBD1. Germline CDR1 reads SEHNR; CDR2 reads FQNEAQ (reference sequence). The length of the CDR3 is 16 residues. V gave up 5 bases and J gave up 5 bases; unmatched junction bases: 12. CDR3 sequence (DNA): TGTGCCAGCAGCGCCCGACCCGGGACAGGGGTGAACGAGCAGTACTTC. It yields the protein CASSARPGTGVNEQYF.

The chain uses TRBV29-1 and TRBJ2-7; 12 bases align to TRBD1. The trim removed 5 bases at V and 12 bases at J, leaving 8 bases unmatched. The V gene's germline CDR1 is SQVTM and CDR2 ANQGSEA. CDR3 length equals 12 residues. The DNA for the CDR3 is TGCAGCGTTAAGGGACAGGGGGCGATTTGGTACTTC. Translated: CSVKGQGAIWYF.

DNA of the CDR3: TGTGCCAGCAGCTTATGGCGCGGAGACTCTGGGGCCAACGTCCTGACTTTC. It translates to CASSLWRGDSGANVLTF. The chain combines TRBV7-9 with TRBJ2-6; no definite D call. Germline lookup yields CDR1 SEHNR and CDR2 FQNEAQ (reference sequence). CDR3 size: 17 residues. V lost 2 bases and J lost 0, with 11 bases in between.

This clone was seen just once. The chain employs TRBV9 and TRBJ1-2; TRBD1 might be the D (5 bases). Germline values: CDR1 SGDLS, CDR2 YYNGEE. Between the trimmed V and J ends, which lost 2 bases and 9 bases, there was a span of 17 bases. The CDR3 runs to 14 residues. The CDR3 coding sequence is TGTGCCAGCAGCGTCTCCCCCAGGGAATCGAGCTACACCTTC. It is translated as CASSVSPRESSYTF.

J is TRBJ2-7 and V is TRBV7-9; D is uncertain. The V and J ends lost 5 bases and 6 bases respectively, with 17 bases between them. The CDR3 sequence is 14 residues long. Germline-derived CDR1 and CDR2 are SEHNR and FQNEAQ (reference sequence). For the CDR3, the DNA is TGTGCCAGCAGCCCCCCCGAAGCTCCACGCGAGCAGTACTTC. Translated: CASSPPEAPREQYF.

The chain recombines TRBV6-1 with TRBJ1-2; D uncertain. V shed 7 bases and J shed 0 bases, with 6 bases lying between them. CDR1 is MNHNS and CDR2 is SASEGT in the germline V gene. The CDR3 spans 12 residues. The DNA for the CDR3 is TGTGCCAGCAACCAGGCTAACTATGGCTACACCTTC. Protein: CASNQANYGYTF.

The CDR3, as DNA: TGTGCCAGAAGCCTGACAGGGACGTGGGCTTTCCACACTGAAGCTTTCTTT. It yields the protein CARSLTGTWAFHTEAFF. The chain recombines TRBV5-3 with TRBJ1-1; 7 nucleotides agree with TRBD1. TRBV5-3 is an ORF, and what it does is uncertain. The CDR3 length is 17 residues. The ends lost 4 bases at V and 3 bases at J; junction bases unmatched: 15.